This TCR beta chain was captured by sequencing in a study of OX40 agonist ivuxolimab in advanced cancers. Whole-study context: The patients' treatment was ivuxolimab, an agonistic anti-OX40 (CD134) antibody.

With respect to this clone: What it binds is unknown.

The method was immunoSEQ multiplex PCR; TCRdb's version includes in-frame clones alone and lacks a portion of them. The sample gives approximately 82,000 clones, around 86% of which show up once; around 0.54% is in the top ten. Study-level findings and limits: At 0.1 to 3.0 mg/kg, clonal expansion of CD4+ and CD8+ blood T cells had occurred by week 6.

This CDR3 spans 14 amino acids. With 5 bases clipped from V and 3 bases from J, the junction kept 5 bases outside the gene matches. Germline CDR1 SGHTA, CDR2 FQGNSA. Specimen: CD4+ or CD8+ T cells sorted from blood, collected in a trial of the OX40 agonist ivuxolimab. This clonotype was sampled from an adult with an advanced solid tumor such as melanoma, head and neck, liver or kidney cancer. The rearrangement joins TRBV7-2 to TRBJ2-5, with 8 bases matching TRBD2. CDR3 loop: CASSLYSGEETQYF. CDR3 nucleotide sequence: TGTGCCAGCAGCCTTTATAGCGGGGAAGAGACCCAGTACTTC.